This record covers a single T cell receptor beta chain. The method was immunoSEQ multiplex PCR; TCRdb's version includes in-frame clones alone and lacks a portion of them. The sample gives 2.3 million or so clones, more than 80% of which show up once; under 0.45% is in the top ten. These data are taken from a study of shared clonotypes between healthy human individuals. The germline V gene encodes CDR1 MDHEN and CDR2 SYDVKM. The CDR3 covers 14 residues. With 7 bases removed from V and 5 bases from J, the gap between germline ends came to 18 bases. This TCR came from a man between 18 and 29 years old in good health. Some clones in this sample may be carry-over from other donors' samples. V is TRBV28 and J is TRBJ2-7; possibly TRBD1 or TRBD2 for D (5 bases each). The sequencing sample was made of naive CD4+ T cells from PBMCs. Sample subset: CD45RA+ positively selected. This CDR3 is CASIPPHGTDEQYF. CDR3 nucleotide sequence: TGTGCCAGCATCCCGCCGCACGGGACCGACGAGCAGTACTTC.